The clone carrying this TCR beta chain was observed a few times. The target antigen is unknown. CMV status came from CD4+ IFNgamma after overnight CMV lysate stimulation. The entry originates in a study of naive and memory T cell subsets. General study points: Over 90% of naive TCR sequences appeared only once after error correction, unlike memory subsets.

The beta constant-region primer was an equimolar mix of two oligonucleotides covering TRBC1 and TRBC2. TCRdb re-derived calls from the UMI-ligation and nested PCR reads in MiXCR, one entry per CDR3 protein. Of tens of thousands of distinct CDR3 sequences detected, about 6.5% appear once; the ten largest clones hold roughly 1.5%. The CDR3 has 19 residues. The trim removed 5 bases at V and 0 bases at J, leaving 12 bases unmatched. Germline values: CDR1 SGHTA, CDR2 FQGTGA. The sample consisted of central memory CD4+ T cells from blood. The chain combines TRBV7-3 with TRBJ2-1; 11 bases align to TRBD2. The clonotype was recovered from a human donor in good health. CDR3 loop: CASSPGSSGGLLSYNEQFF. CDR3 nucleotide sequence: TGTGCCAGCAGCCCCGGCTCTAGCGGGGGGCTCCTCTCCTACAATGAGCAGTTCTTC.